This TCR beta chain derives from a study of T cell clonality in common variable immunodeficiency. This clone has just a few counts. The read gets to within 3 residues of the CDR3 end, and the germline J gene fills in the rest. Equal genomic DNA amounts from CVID and control samples were sequenced. Method: immunoSEQ multiplex PCR; TCRdb's copy keeps in-frame clones and lacks some. The sample contains about 60,000 clones, none of them singletons. Trimming took 5 bases from V and 1 from J, leaving 9 bases between them. CDR1 and CDR2 (germline): SGHVS, FNYEAQ. The CDR3 totals 14 residues. V usage is TRBV7-6 and J usage is TRBJ1-3; no firm D call. This receptor was identified in a person aged 18 to 75 in good health. The sequencing input was peripheral blood mononuclear cells. Partial CDR3 DNA: TGTGCCAGCAGCCCCCGGGGTTCTGGAAACACC. It specifies CASSPRGSGNT. The whole CDR3 sequence is CASSPRGSGNTIYF.